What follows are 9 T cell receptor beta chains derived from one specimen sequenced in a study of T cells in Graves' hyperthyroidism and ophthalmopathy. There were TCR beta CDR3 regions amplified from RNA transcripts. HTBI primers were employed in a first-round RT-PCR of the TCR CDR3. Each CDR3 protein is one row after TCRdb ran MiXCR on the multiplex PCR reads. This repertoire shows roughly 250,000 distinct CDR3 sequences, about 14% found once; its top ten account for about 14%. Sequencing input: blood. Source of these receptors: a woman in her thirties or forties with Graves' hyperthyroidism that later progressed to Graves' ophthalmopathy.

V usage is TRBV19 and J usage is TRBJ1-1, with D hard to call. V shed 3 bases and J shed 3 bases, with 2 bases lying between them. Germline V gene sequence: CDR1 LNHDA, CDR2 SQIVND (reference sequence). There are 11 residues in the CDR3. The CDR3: CASSIYTEAFF. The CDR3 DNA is TGTGCCAGTAGTATCTACACTGAAGCTTTCTTT.

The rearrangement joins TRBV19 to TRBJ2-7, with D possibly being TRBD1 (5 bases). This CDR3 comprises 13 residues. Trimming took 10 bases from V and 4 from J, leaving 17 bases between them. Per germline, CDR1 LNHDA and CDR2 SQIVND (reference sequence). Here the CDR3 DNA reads TGTGCCACCACAGGACCAGGATTTTACGAGCAGTACTTC. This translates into CATTGPGFYEQYF.

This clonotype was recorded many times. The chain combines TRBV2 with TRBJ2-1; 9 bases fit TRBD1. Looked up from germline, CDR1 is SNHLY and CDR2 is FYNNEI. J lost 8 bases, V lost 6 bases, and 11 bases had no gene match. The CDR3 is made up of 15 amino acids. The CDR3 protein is CASRRQGGTAHEQFF. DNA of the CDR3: TGTGCCAGCAGGAGACAGGGGGGAACGGCCCATGAGCAGTTCTTC.

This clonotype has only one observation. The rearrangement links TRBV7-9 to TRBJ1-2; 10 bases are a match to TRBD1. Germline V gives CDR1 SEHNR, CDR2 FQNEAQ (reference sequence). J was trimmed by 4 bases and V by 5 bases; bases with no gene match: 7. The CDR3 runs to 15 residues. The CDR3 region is CASSVSGQGPYGYTF. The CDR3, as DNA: TGTGCCAGCAGCGTCTCGGGACAGGGGCCCTATGGCTACACCTTC.

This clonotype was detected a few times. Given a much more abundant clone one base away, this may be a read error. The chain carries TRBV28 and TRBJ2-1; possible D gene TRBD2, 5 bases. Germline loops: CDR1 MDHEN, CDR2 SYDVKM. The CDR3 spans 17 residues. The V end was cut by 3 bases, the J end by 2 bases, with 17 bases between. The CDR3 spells CASSFPIARGPYNEQFF. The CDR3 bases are TGTGCCAGCAGTTTCCCGATAGCGCGAGGGCCCTACAATGAGCAGTTCTTC.

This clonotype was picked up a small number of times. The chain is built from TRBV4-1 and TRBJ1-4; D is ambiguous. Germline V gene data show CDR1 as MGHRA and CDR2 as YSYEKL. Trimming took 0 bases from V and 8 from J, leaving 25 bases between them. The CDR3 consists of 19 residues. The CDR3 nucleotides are TGCGCCAGCAGCCAAGAGCGTTGGGTGGGGTGTTGGACGAAGGAAAAACTGTTTTTT. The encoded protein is CASSQERWVGCWTKEKLFF.

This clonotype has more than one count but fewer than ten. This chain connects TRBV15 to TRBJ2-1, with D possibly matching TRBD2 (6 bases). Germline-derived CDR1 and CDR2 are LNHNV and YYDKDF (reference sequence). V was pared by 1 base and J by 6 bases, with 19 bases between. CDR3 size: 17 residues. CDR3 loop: CATSRARASELGNEQFF. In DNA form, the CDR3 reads TGTGCCACCAGCAGAGCTAGAGCTAGCGAGCTTGGCAATGAGCAGTTCTTC. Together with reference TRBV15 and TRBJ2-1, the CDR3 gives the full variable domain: DAMVIQNPRYQVTQFGKPVTLSCSQTLNHNVMYWYQQKSSQAPKLLFHYYDKDFNNEADTPDNFQSRRPNTSFCFLDIRSPGLGDTAMYLCATSRARASELGNEQFFGPGTRLTVL.

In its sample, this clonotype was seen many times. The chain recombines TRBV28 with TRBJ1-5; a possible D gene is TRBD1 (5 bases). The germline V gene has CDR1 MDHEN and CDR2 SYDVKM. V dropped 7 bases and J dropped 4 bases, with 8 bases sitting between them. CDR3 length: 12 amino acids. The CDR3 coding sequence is TGTGCCAGCATCTCAGGGAATCAGCCCCAGCATTTT. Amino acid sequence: CASISGNQPQHF.

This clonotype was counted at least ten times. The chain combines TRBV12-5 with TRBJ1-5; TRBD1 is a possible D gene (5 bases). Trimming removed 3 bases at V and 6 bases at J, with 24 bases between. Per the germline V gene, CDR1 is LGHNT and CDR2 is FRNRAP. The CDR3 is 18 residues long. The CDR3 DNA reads TGTGCTAGTGGTTTCCGCGACAGACCACCGGCCCAAGGTCAGCCCCAGCATTTT. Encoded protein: CASGFRDRPPAQGQPQHF.